This is a list of T cell receptor beta chains from one sample in a study of blood T cell repertoires in COVID-19. Measured with immunoSEQ multiplex PCR; TCRdb has only the in-frame clones, and not every one. The table records about 200,000 clones, about 80% of them present only once. Sequencing was performed on PBMCs or T cells enriched from blood (not recorded which). The receptors derive from a middle-aged man who had recovered from COVID-19. The CDR3 runs from the conserved cysteine through the conserved F or W. D genes are given only for firm matches. Expanded clones get a size class; other rows say once, few or many, or leave the size out.

>NA|TRBV11-2|NA|TRBJ1-2
CASRRAVRKGDYGYTF
TGTGCCAGCAGACGAGCGGTCCGAAAGGGAGATTATGGCTACACCTTC
>NA|TRBV10-2|NA|TRBJ2-1
CATRGGGEEQFF
TGCGCCACCAGGGGGGGAGGGGAAGAGCAGTTCTTC
>NA|TRBV28|NA|TRBJ1-4
CASSFGEKLFF
TGTGCCAGCAGTTTCGGGGAAAAACTGTTTTTT
>TRBD1|TRBV10-1|NA|TRBJ1-5
CASRNPGTAVQPQHF
TGCGCCAGCAGAAACCCCGGGACAGCGGTTCAGCCCCAGCATTTT
>TRBD1|TRBV18|NA|TRBJ1-2
CASSHPPTGTGGYTF
TGTGCCAGCTCACACCCCCCGACAGGGACGGGCGGCTACACCTTC
>TRBD1|TRBV18|NA|TRBJ1-2
CASSQLTGGRPEHYGYTF
TGTGCCAGCTCACAACTGACAGGGGGTCGGCCGGAGCATTATGGCTACACCTTC
>TRBD1|TRBV27|once|TRBJ1-1
CASSLTGVRTEAFF
TGTGCCAGCAGTTTGACAGGGGTAAGAACTGAAGCTTTCTTT
>TRBD1|TRBV2|NA|TRBJ1-2
CASSTGQGAGGGYTF
TGTGCCAGCAGCACGGGACAGGGGGCAGGAGGTGGCTACACCTTC
>NA|TRBV18|NA|TRBJ2-7
CASSPGDSTVHF
TGTGCCAGCTCACCAGGGGACTCCACCGTGCACTTC
>NA|TRBV3-1/TRBV3-2|NA|TRBJ1-1
CASSQEGQGYTEAFF
TGTGCCAGCAGCCAAGAGGGGCAGGGTTACACTGAAGCTTTCTTT
>TRBD1|TRBV18|NA|TRBJ1-5
CASSPQGALNQPQHF
TGTGCCAGCTCACCTCAGGGGGCATTAAATCAGCCCCAGCATTTT
>NA|TRBV5-1|NA|TRBJ1-5
CASSLAGTPSEPQHF
TGCGCCAGCAGCTTGGCCGGGACTCCGTCCGAGCCCCAGCATTTT
>NA|TRBV9|NA|TRBJ1-2
CASSVGGTNYGYTF
TGTGCCAGCAGCGTGGGCGGGACTAACTATGGCTACACCTTC
>TRBD1|TRBV9|NA|TRBJ1-6
CASSWGQGDSPLHF
TGTGCCAGCTCTTGGGGACAGGGGGATTCACCCCTCCACTTT
>TRBD1|TRBV18|once|TRBJ1-2
CASSYQGTGFNGYTF
TGTGCCAGCTCATACCAGGGGACAGGATTTAATGGCTACACCTTC
>TRBD1|TRBV11-3|once|TRBJ2-5
CASSLGERDRETQYF
TGTGCCAGCAGCTTAGGGGAGAGGGACAGGGAGACCCAGTACTTC
>NA|TRBV7-2|NA|TRBJ2-1
CASSLAQEQFF
TGTGCCAGCAGTTTAGCCCAGGAGCAGTTCTTC
>TRBD2|TRBV28|NA|TRBJ2-3
CASSALSGNTDTQYF
TGTGCCAGCAGTGCTCTTAGCGGGAACACAGATACGCAGTATTTT
>TRBD1|TRBV19|NA|TRBJ1-6
CASRPGTAHNSPLHF
TGTGCCAGTAGGCCCGGGACAGCCCACAATTCACCCCTCCACTTT
>NA|TRBV11-2|NA|TRBJ1-1
CASRQTRTVNTEAFF
TGTGCCAGCAGACAAACGAGGACAGTGAACACTGAAGCTTTCTTT
>NA|TRBV9|NA|TRBJ1-5
CASSVDTYQPQHF
TGTGCCAGCAGCGTCGACACCTATCAGCCCCAGCATTTT
>TRBD1|TRBV6-1|NA|TRBJ1-2
CASSEPGQGVNGYTF
TGTGCCAGCAGTGAACCCGGACAGGGGGTGAATGGCTACACCTTC